The 25 T cell receptor beta chains below come from one sample, sequenced in a study of prognosis after radiotherapy for stage I lung cancer (TCRdb year 2021). Sequenced on an Illumina HiSeq 3000. The TCR beta CDR3 region was amplified from genomic DNA by two rounds of multiplex PCR. The first PCR round used primers specific to each TRBV and TRBJ gene, and the primer sequences were filed in Chinese patent CN105087789A. Clones were called with MiXCR by TCRdb after fastp trimmed the public reads at Q25, and only in-frame beta chains were retained. Under each unique CDR3 protein, matching rows form one entry showing the most common genes and DNA. The sample profile shows 20,000 to 30,000 distinct CDR3 sequences; roughly two fifths of them were found once. The ten largest clones represent 20% to 25% of the sample. The material was PBMCs, obtained before or after stereotactic body radiation therapy (not recorded which). Receptor source: a donor of 50 years or more with non-small cell lung cancer.

J is TRBJ1-1 and V is TRBV9; D is unresolved. V lost 0 bases, J lost 6 bases, and 9 bases lay in between. This CDR3 has 13 amino acids. Per the germline V gene, CDR1 is SGDLS and CDR2 is YYNGEE. CDR3 sequence: CASSVAPNSEAFF. The CDR3 DNA sequence: TGTGCCAGCAGCGTAGCACCCAACTCTGAAGCTTTCTTT.

This clonotype showed up many times. This chain links TRBV5-4 with TRBJ2-2, with a tentative D call TRBD1 (6 bases). Germline V gives CDR1 SGHNT, CDR2 YYREEE (reference sequence). V shed 4 bases and J shed 5 bases, with 15 bases lying between them. This CDR3 has 15 amino acids. CDR3 protein: CASSTGTKRTGELFF. CDR3 bases: TGTGCCAGCAGCACAGGGACAAAGAGGACCGGGGAGCTGTTTTTT. Variable domain in full (rest from reference TRBV5-4 and TRBJ2-2): ETGVTQSPTHLIKTRGQQVTLRCSSQSGHNTVSWYQQALGQGPQFIFQYYREEENGRGNFPPRFSGLQFPNYSSELNVNALELDDSALYLCASSTGTKRTGELFFGEGSRLTVL.

This clonotype was seen ten or more times. The chain is built from TRBV6-5 and TRBJ1-1, with D unresolved. V was clipped by 2 bases and J by 1 base, with 8 bases between them. Per the germline V gene, CDR1 is MNHEY and CDR2 is SVGAGI. The CDR3 sequence is 14 residues long. The DNA of the CDR3 is TGTGCCAGCAGTTACAGGGTAGAGAACACTGAAGCTTTCTTT. This sequence encodes CASSYRVENTEAFF.

This clonotype has ten or more counts. The chain carries TRBV12-5 and TRBJ1-1; D is possibly TRBD1 (6 bases). This CDR3 contains 17 residues. V was clipped by 0 bases and J by 3 bases, with 17 bases between them. Germline-derived CDR1 and CDR2 are LGHNT and FRNRAP. The DNA of the CDR3 is TGTGCTAGTGGTTTGGTTCGTGGGGGCGGTTTGGACACTGAAGCTTTCTTT. Amino acid sequence: CASGLVRGGGLDTEAFF.

The sample holds a few counts of this clonotype. A far larger clone is one base from this, pointing to a likely read error. V usage is TRBV6-6 and J usage is TRBJ2-5; the D is unclear. CDR3 length: 15 amino acids. With 0 bases removed from V and 3 bases from J, the gap between germline ends came to 11 bases. Germline CDR1 is MNHNY and CDR2 is SVGAGI (reference sequence). The CDR3 loop is CASSYSVLVEETQYF. Written as DNA, the CDR3 is TGTGCCAGCAGTTACTCGGTCTTAGTAGAAGAGACCCAGTACTTC.

Comment on this clonotype: This may arise from a read error, as a much more abundant clone is one base away. This is likely a read error, given that the CDR3 carries no conserved phenylalanine or tryptophan at its end. The genes are TRBV18 and TRBJ2-3; 12 nucleotides align to TRBD1. CDR1 is KGHSH and CDR2 is LQKENI in the germline V gene. Trimming cost V 4 bases and J 6 bases; bases outside gene matches: 8. The CDR3 sequence is 16 residues long. The CDR3: CASSLVGTGGVDTQYL. CDR3 in DNA: TGTGCCAGCTCACTTGTTGGGACAGGGGGCGTGGATACGCAGTATCTT.

V usage is TRBV19 and J usage is TRBJ2-2; a weak D match, TRBD2 (5 bases). The CDR3 extends over 14 amino acids. Germline assignment: CDR1 LNHDA and CDR2 SQIVND (reference sequence). V was trimmed by 7 bases and J by 10 bases, leaving 19 bases between them. The CDR3 here is CASKWRADTLELFF. The CDR3 DNA sequence: TGTGCCAGTAAGTGGCGGGCCGACACCTTGGAGCTGTTTTTT.

The chain employs TRBV20-1 and TRBJ2-7; D might be TRBD2 (6 bases). Germline lookup yields CDR1 DFQATT and CDR2 SNEGSKA (reference sequence). The CDR3 loop spans 15 amino acids. Trimming removed 0 bases from V and 3 bases from J, with 15 bases in between. In DNA, the CDR3 is TGCAGTGCTAGAGAAAGTGGGAGGACCCACTACGAGCAGTACTTC. This codes for CSARESGRTHYEQYF.

This clonotype ranks as medium-sized. The V gene is TRBV11-2, the J gene TRBJ1-2; D is perhaps TRBD1 (5 bases). Germline V gene data show CDR1 as SGHAT and CDR2 as FQNNGV. V was clipped by 5 bases and J by 8 bases, with 21 bases between them. The CDR3 contains 15 residues. The CDR3: CASSPTGLRGYGYTF. DNA of the CDR3: TGTGCCAGCAGCCCAACAGGATTACGAGGGTACGGCTACACCTTC. The whole variable domain, remainder taken from reference TRBV11-2 and TRBJ1-2, is EAGVAQSPRYKIIEKRQSVAFWCNPISGHATLYWYQQILGQGPKLLIQFQNNGVVDDSQLPKDRFSAERLKGVDSTLKIQPAKLEDSAVYLCASSPTGLRGYGYTFGSGTRLTVV.

This clonotype was counted ten times or more. The genes are TRBV19 and TRBJ2-7, with 7 bases aligning to TRBD2. V shed 3 bases and J 2 bases; nucleotides not matched to a gene: 7. Germline CDR1 reads LNHDA; CDR2 reads SQIVND (reference sequence). CDR3 length equals 15 residues. In DNA form, the CDR3 reads TGTGCCAGTAGTATCGGCGGGAGCCCGCCCTACGAGCAGTACTTC. As protein: CASSIGGSPPYEQYF.

This clonotype was detected many times. The V call is TRBV12-5, the J call TRBJ2-7; 10 positions agree with TRBD1. Germline CDR1 LGHNT, CDR2 FRNRAP. The CDR3 runs to 18 residues. The junction had 10 bases not matched to a gene; V was cut back by 0 bases and J by 2 bases. The CDR3 sequence: CASGLVLLGTGVPYEQYF. The CDR3 DNA reads TGTGCTAGTGGTTTGGTATTGTTGGGGACAGGGGTGCCCTACGAGCAGTACTTC.

The V and J genes are TRBV5-1 and TRBJ2-7, with 13 bases lining up with TRBD2. Germline assignment: CDR1 SGHRS and CDR2 YFSETQ. The CDR3 is 18 residues long. J lost 0 bases, V lost 4 bases, and 10 bases had no gene match. DNA of the CDR3: TGCGCCAGCAGCCCGGGGGGGACTAGCGGGATTAGCTCCTACGAGCAGTACTTC. Translated: CASSPGGTSGISSYEQYF.

Comment on this clonotype: One junction end disagrees with the germline gene, perhaps due to a read error. The chain uses TRBV6-1 and TRBJ1-6, with D perhaps matching TRBD1 (6 bases). The CDR3 covers 15 residues. Per the germline V gene, CDR1 is MNHNS and CDR2 is SASEGT. For the CDR3, the DNA is TGTTCCAGCAGGGGATGGGGAACGTATAATTCACCCCTCCACTTT. As protein: CSSRGWGTYNSPLHF.

By share, this clonotype ranks as medium-sized. The chain recombines TRBV2 with TRBJ1-2; D uncertain. Trimming pared 5 bases from V and 7 bases from J, leaving 17 bases between. In germline, CDR1 is SNHLY, CDR2 FYNNEI. The CDR3 covers 14 residues. The CDR3: CASSLLSPRFGYTF. The CDR3 DNA reads as TGTGCCAGCAGTCTCCTCTCCCCGAGATTTGGCTACACCTTC. Based on the CDR3 plus reference TRBV2 and TRBJ1-2, the full variable domain is EPEVTQTPSHQVTQMGQEVILRCVPISNHLYFYWYRQILGQKVEFLVSFYNNEISEKSEIFDDQFSVERPDGSNFTLKIRSTKLEDSAMYFCASSLLSPRFGYTFGSGTRLTVV.

Regarding this clonotype: This sequence is one base from a far larger clone and is likely a read error. This sequence joins TRBV5-1 and TRBJ2-7; the D gene is possibly TRBD2 (5 bases). Trimming cost V 4 bases and J 7 bases, with 21 bases left between them. The V gene's germline CDR1 is SGHRS and CDR2 YFSETQ. CDR3 length equals 15 residues. CDR3: CASSPTRAPLNEQYF. CDR3 nucleotides: TGCGCCAGCAGCCCCACTAGGGCCCCTCTCAATGAGCAGTACTTC.

The V call is TRBV4-2, the J call TRBJ2-7, with 7 bases aligning to TRBD2. V dropped 1 base and J dropped 2; count of bases not matched to a gene: 5. This CDR3 is built from 15 residues. The germline V gene has CDR1 LGHNA and CDR2 YNFKEQ. The CDR3 loop is CASSQGFAGAYEQYF. The CDR3 region has the DNA TGTGCCAGCAGCCAAGGTTTTGCGGGGGCCTACGAGCAGTACTTC.

The rearrangement links TRBV4-1 to TRBJ2-7, with TRBD1 identical over 7 bases. CDR3 length: 15 amino acids. The J segment lost 3 bases and the V segment lost 0 bases, leaving 5 bases of the junction unmatched. Germline-derived CDR1 and CDR2 are MGHRA and YSYEKL. The CDR3, as DNA: TGCGCCAGCAGCCAAGATCCGGGACAGTACTACGAGCAGTACTTC. It is translated as CASSQDPGQYYEQYF.

The chain couples TRBV11-3 to TRBJ2-1; 8 bases line up with TRBD2. J lost 8 bases, V lost 4 bases, and 16 bases had no gene match. Germline CDR1 and CDR2: SGHNT and YENEEA. The CDR3 runs to 17 residues. The CDR3 nucleotides read TGTGCCAGCAGCTCCATAACTAGCGGCCTCTGTGGAGATGAGCAGTTCTTC. Translating it yields CASSSITSGLCGDEQFF.

The chain links TRBV20-1 to TRBJ1-2; TRBD1 matches 7 bases. The germline CDR1 and CDR2 sequences are DFQATT and SNEGSKA (reference sequence). V lost 4 bases, J lost 4 bases, and 12 bases stayed unmatched. The CDR3 sequence is 15 residues long. The CDR3 sequence is CSAIPGQVLFYGYTF. Here the CDR3 DNA reads TGCAGTGCTATTCCCGGACAGGTCCTCTTCTATGGCTACACCTTC.

This clonotype was observed at least ten times. V gene TRBV25-1 combines with J gene TRBJ2-7; no definite D call. Germline assignment: CDR1 MGHDK and CDR2 SYGVNS. This CDR3 is built from 17 residues. The ends were cut back, 2 bases at V and 0 bases at J, with 17 bases in the middle. The CDR3 spells CASSEPGEKRYSYEQYF. As DNA, the CDR3 is TGTGCCAGCAGTGAACCAGGTGAGAAGAGGTACTCCTACGAGCAGTACTTC.

Worth noting for this clonotype: A far larger clone is a single base away, which makes a read error likely. The V and J genes are TRBV6-2 or TRBV6-3 and TRBJ1-1, with 7 bases that match TRBD1. There are 15 residues in the CDR3. The germline CDR1 and CDR2 sequences are MNHEY and SVGEGT. This chain's CDR3 is CSSRSYSGGSTEAFF. As DNA, the CDR3 is TGTTCCAGCAGGTCCTACTCAGGGGGAAGCACTGAAGCTTTCTTT.

J is TRBJ1-2 and V is TRBV28; weak D call: TRBD1 (5 bases). The CDR3 has 14 amino acids. Germline lookup yields CDR1 MDHEN and CDR2 SYDVKM. The ends were cut back, 8 bases at V and 3 bases at J, with 16 bases in the middle. The CDR3 region has the DNA TGTGCCAGCCGTCGGGCATGGGGGGACTATGGCTACACCTTC. It yields the protein CASRRAWGDYGYTF.

By frequency in the sample, this clonotype is medium-sized (0.01 to 0.1%). This sequence joins TRBV19 and TRBJ1-2; 9 bases are shared with TRBD1. Germline values: CDR1 LNHDA, CDR2 SQIVND (reference sequence). V shed 5 bases and J 6 bases; nucleotides not matched to a gene: 7. The CDR3 length is 14 residues. The CDR3 nucleotides are TGTGCCAGTAGTGTGACAGGGGGGGCGGATGGCTACACCTTC. This encodes CASSVTGGADGYTF.

The chain couples TRBV7-9 to TRBJ1-4, with D uncertain. CDR3 length: 15 residues. Germline V gives CDR1 SEHNR, CDR2 FQNEAQ (reference sequence). Trimming took 1 base from V and 7 from J, leaving 13 bases between them. CDR3 DNA: TGTGCCAGCAGCTTAGGCAATCCCGGAGGTGAAAAACTGTTTTTT. It yields the protein CASSLGNPGGEKLFF.

This clonotype was seen repeatedly, ten times or more. The V gene is TRBV5-1, the J gene TRBJ2-3, with TRBD2 matching 12 bases. Germline V lookup: CDR1 SGHRS, CDR2 YFSETQ. Trimming cost V 1 base and J 4 bases; bases outside gene matches: 1. The CDR3 runs 15 residues. CDR3 in amino acids: CASSLTSGGPDTQYF. The CDR3, as DNA: TGCGCCAGCAGCTTGACTAGCGGGGGGCCAGATACGCAGTATTTT. The whole variable domain, filled in from reference TRBV5-1 and TRBJ2-3, reads KAGVTQTPRYLIKTRGQQVTLSCSPISGHRSVSWYQQTPGQGLQFLFEYFSETQRNKGNFPGRFSGRQFSNSRSEMNVSTLELGDSALYLCASSLTSGGPDTQYFGPGTRLTVL.